These 9 T cell receptor beta chains were sequenced from one sample in a study of vaccination effects on CD4 cells after COVID-19 (dated by TCRdb to 2021 to 2024). The method was the immunoSEQ multiplex PCR assay. In TCRdb, the immuneACCESS table is reduced to in-frame sequences with V and J assigned. These tables do not hold every clone; where another copy was compared, an unresolved V gene accounts for under half, and the others remain unexplained. In all, the sample holds more than 25,000 clones, and roughly 76% of those were seen once. More than 5% of the sample is taken by the ten largest. No antigens are known for them. The ViraFEST assay stimulated PBMC with viral peptide pools and then used TCR sequencing to identify antigen-specific CD4+ T cell clonotypes by expansion. After 10 to 11 days of culture, CD4+ T cells were isolated with the EasySep CD4+ T cell isolation kit. Two doses of either the BNT162b2 or the mRNA-1273 mRNA SARS-CoV-2 vaccine were administered to participants.

This material consisted of CD4+ T cells from PBMCs cultured with SARS-CoV-2 spike peptides, taken after COVID-19 vaccination. The cell subset or site label for this specimen denotes: SARS-CoV-2 spike overlapping peptide pool stimulation. Source of these receptors: a human donor who received a COVID-19 vaccine. Some clones in this sample may be carry-over from other donors' samples.

The chain is built from TRBV6-1 and TRBJ1-1; D unresolved. This CDR3 spans 13 amino acids. Per the germline V gene, CDR1 is MNHNS and CDR2 is SASEGT. V lost 3 bases to trimming and J lost 3 bases, with 8 bases between them. CDR3 amino acids: CASSEWGYTEAFF. The CDR3 DNA is TGTGCCAGCAGTGAGTGGGGATACACTGAAGCTTTCTTT.

V gene TRBV6-5 combines with J gene TRBJ1-6, with D possibly TRBD1 on 6 matching bases. The CDR3 sequence is 15 residues long. Germline CDR1 reads MNHEY; CDR2 reads SVGAGI. Trimming removed 0 bases from V and 6 bases from J, with 9 bases in between. Here the CDR3 DNA reads TGTGCCAGCAGTTACTCGGGGGCATCTAATTCACCCCTCCACTTT. The encoded protein is CASSYSGASNSPLHF.

This chain uses TRBV18 with TRBJ1-1; D might be TRBD1 (5 bases). In germline, CDR1 is KGHSH, CDR2 LQKENI. The CDR3 extends over 15 amino acids. The V gene lost 5 bases and the J gene lost 0 bases, with 13 bases spanning the gap. The DNA of the CDR3 is TGTGCCAGCTCATTTGGGGGTGGTATGAACACTGAAGCTTTCTTT. This codes for CASSFGGGMNTEAFF.

The chain joins TRBV19 to TRBJ1-1; TRBD1 matches at 7 bases. The CDR3 totals 14 residues. The V segment lost 6 bases and the J segment 6 bases; nucleotides outside the gene matches: 10. Germline lookup yields CDR1 LNHDA and CDR2 SQIVND (reference sequence). The CDR3 region is CASRKLTGKSEAFF. For the CDR3, the DNA is TGTGCCAGTAGAAAATTGACAGGGAAGTCTGAAGCTTTCTTT.

This clone has only a few counts. The rearrangement links TRBV19 to TRBJ1-2; D possibly corresponds to TRBD1 (5 bases). CDR1 is LNHDA and CDR2 is SQIVND in the germline V gene (reference sequence). The CDR3 has 13 residues. The V end was cut by 5 bases, the J end by 8 bases, with 15 bases between. In DNA, the CDR3 is TGTGCCAGTAGTTTCCACAGGATGCTAGGCTACACCTTC. This encodes CASSFHRMLGYTF. Supplemented by reference TRBV19 and TRBJ1-2, the full variable domain reads DGGITQSPKYLFRKEGQNVTLSCEQNLNHDAMYWYRQDPGQGLRLIYYSQIVNDFQKGDIAEGYSVSREKKESFPLTVTSAQKNPTAFYLCASSFHRMLGYTFGSGTRLTVV.

This chain joins TRBV7-2 and TRBJ2-1, with a tentative D call TRBD1 (6 bases). Trimming removed 5 bases from V and 8 bases from J, with 13 bases in between. The germline V gene encodes CDR1 SGHTA and CDR2 FQGNSA. This CDR3 spans 13 amino acids. This chain's CDR3 is CASSPHRDDEQFF. The CDR3 DNA is TGTGCCAGCAGCCCTCACAGGGACGATGAGCAGTTCTTC.

The V call is TRBV27, the J call TRBJ1-3; D gene uncertain. Per germline, CDR1 MNHEY and CDR2 SMNVEV (reference sequence). Trimming took off 8 bases at V and 2 bases at J, with 7 bases between the two ends. The CDR3 spans 12 residues. The CDR3 region is CASVGPGNTIYF. For the CDR3, the DNA is TGTGCCAGCGTCGGCCCTGGAAACACCATATATTTT.

This clone was detected only a few times. Relative to the germline gene, one junction end is altered; a read error may explain this. The rearrangement uses TRBV6-1 and TRBJ1-5; D gene uncertain. Per germline, CDR1 MNHNS and CDR2 SASEGT. The CDR3 is made up of 13 amino acids. CDR3 in amino acids: CASTEGYNQPQHF. CDR3 DNA sequence: TGTGCCAGCACTGAAGGATACAATCAGCCCCAGCATTTT.

The chain has TRBV6-5 and TRBJ1-2; tentatively, D is TRBD1 (5 bases). The V end was cut by 6 bases, the J end by 3 bases, with 11 bases between. Germline V gene lookup returns CDR1 MNHEY and CDR2 SVGAGI. CDR3 length equals 13 residues. The CDR3 bases are TGTGCCAGCAGCCCCGCAGGGTACTATGGCTACACCTTC. Encoded protein: CASSPAGYYGYTF.